The next 11 T cell receptor beta chains were all read from a single sample in a study of identical twins. TCRdb reprocessed the 5' RACE reads via MiXCR and lists one record per CDR3 protein. This table has about 210,000 distinct CDR3 sequences, about a tenth appearing once. Specimen: memory (CD45RO+) T cells sorted from blood. The receptors come from a woman under 30 in good health.

This clonotype has just a few counts. The V gene is TRBV4-3, the J gene TRBJ2-5; TRBD1 matches 8 bases. The germline V gene has CDR1 LGHNA and CDR2 YSLEER. The ends lost 3 bases at V and 5 bases at J; junction bases unmatched: 5. This CDR3 is built from 14 residues. The CDR3 DNA follows: TGCGCCAGCAGCCACAGGACAGGGAGTGAGACCCAGTACTTC. Amino acids: CASSHRTGSETQYF.

This clonotype was seen at least ten times. CDR3 in amino acids: CSARDGGGGNQPQHF. The CDR3 region has the DNA TGCAGTGCTAGAGATGGCGGGGGCGGCAATCAGCCCCAGCATTTT. The chain joins TRBV20-1 to TRBJ1-5; D might be TRBD1 (6 bases). From germline, CDR1 is DFQATT and CDR2 SNEGSKA (reference sequence). V dropped 0 bases and J dropped 2 bases, with 11 bases sitting between them. The CDR3 is 15 residues long.

This clonotype was recorded many times. V usage is TRBV12-3 or TRBV12-4 and J usage is TRBJ1-6; TRBD1 agrees at 7 bases. The ends lost 6 bases at V and 5 bases at J; junction bases unmatched: 4. CDR3 length equals 14 residues. The CDR3 DNA follows: TGTGCCAGCAGGCTACAGGGGAATAATTCACCCCTCCACTTT. This codes for CASRLQGNNSPLHF.

The V gene is TRBV12-3 or TRBV12-4, the J gene TRBJ1-3; D is possibly TRBD1 (5 bases). This CDR3 region has 14 residues. V was pared by 3 bases and J by 2 bases, with 8 bases between. This CDR3 is CASSFRDPGNTIYF. The CDR3 coding sequence is TGTGCCAGCAGTTTCCGGGACCCTGGAAACACCATATATTTT.

There are a few counts of this clonotype. The chain joins TRBV12-3 or TRBV12-4 to TRBJ2-7, with D maybe TRBD1 (6 bases). The CDR3 loop spans 14 amino acids. Deletions cut 6 bases from V and 2 bases from J, with 14 bases between. The CDR3, as DNA: TGTGCCAGCAGAGATCAGGGGTCCCCCTACGAGCAGTACTTC. It translates to CASRDQGSPYEQYF.

This chain links TRBV15 with TRBJ2-1, with 8 bases aligning to TRBD2. The V and J ends lost 2 bases and 6 bases, in that order; junction bases with no gene match: 12. The length of the CDR3 is 17 residues. Germline V CDR1 and CDR2: LNHNV, YYDKDF (reference sequence). Written as DNA, the CDR3 is TGTGCCACCAGCAGAATGCCACTAGCGGTTCCTTCCAATGAGCAGTTCTTC. Translating gives CATSRMPLAVPSNEQFF.

This clonotype was seen many times. The chain couples TRBV3-1 to TRBJ1-1; maybe TRBD1 (6 bases). V was pared by 4 bases and J by 1 base, with 7 bases between. Germline V CDR1 and CDR2: LGHDT, YNNKEL (reference sequence). The length of the CDR3 is 13 residues. The chain's CDR3 is CASSRGQNTEAFF. The CDR3 DNA reads as TGTGCCAGCAGCCGGGGACAGAACACTGAAGCTTTCTTT.

A few counts support this clonotype. The chain joins TRBV6-1 to TRBJ1-1; possibly TRBD1 for D (5 bases). V lost 7 bases and J lost 7, with 22 bases in between. The V gene's germline CDR1 is MNHNS and CDR2 SASEGT. The CDR3 has 15 residues. This CDR3 reads CASTEEGRGGYEAFF. The CDR3 bases are TGTGCCAGCACCGAAGAGGGGCGGGGCGGATATGAAGCTTTCTTT.

This clonotype has a handful of counts. This rearrangement joins TRBV6-5 to TRBJ2-1; 7 bases line up with TRBD2. The CDR3 sequence is 15 residues long. Germline V gene data show CDR1 as MNHEY and CDR2 as SVGAGI. The ends lost 2 bases at V and 0 bases at J; junction bases unmatched: 1. This chain's CDR3 is CASSYSGISYNEQFF. The DNA for the CDR3 is TGTGCCAGCAGTTACAGCGGGATCTCCTACAATGAGCAGTTCTTC.

This clonotype has ten or more counts. At one boundary the junction diverges from the germline segment, which might be a read error. This chain uses TRBV6-1 with TRBJ2-6; D unresolved. CDR3 length: 15 amino acids. Germline V gene sequence: CDR1 MNHNS, CDR2 SASEGT. CDR3 DNA: TGTGCCAGCGGTGAGAAAATCTCTGGGGCCAACGTCCTGACTTTC. It is translated as CASGEKISGANVLTF.

V and J are TRBV29-1 and TRBJ2-2; 13 nucleotides match TRBD2. Germline-derived CDR1 and CDR2 are SQVTM and ANQGSEA. V lost 6 bases to trimming and J lost 7 bases; unmatched junction nucleotides: 5. CDR3 length: 14 residues. Here the CDR3 reads CSVTSGRPGGELFF. The CDR3 DNA reads as TGCAGCGTGACTAGCGGGAGGCCCGGCGGGGAGCTGTTTTTT.